This T cell receptor beta chain stems from a study of T cell responses to AZD1222 COVID-19 vaccine. Study results and limitations: Donor demographics were predominantly white British with a female majority; clonal diversity may be underestimated.

The germline CDR1 and CDR2 sequences are MDHEN and SYDVKM. The ends were cut back, 3 bases at V and 1 base at J, with 9 bases in the middle. The CDR3 loop spans 14 amino acids. Comments on this clone: What it binds is not known. Distinct nucleotide sequences in the sample also encode this CDR3.

TCRdb's copy holds only in-frame clones and misses some; the assay was immunoSEQ multiplex PCR. The data contain about 140,000 clones, about 80% of them seen just once; the ten biggest clones take up approximately 4%. The rearrangement joins TRBV28 to TRBJ1-1; tentative D call: TRBD1 (6 bases). The sample in question was peripheral blood, obtained on day 0 of AZD1222 vaccination. This clonotype was obtained from an adult in good health. The CDR3 here is CASSLGGGNTEAFF. DNA for the CDR3: TGTGCCAGCAGTTTGGGAGGGGGGAACACTGAAGCTTTCTTT.